One sample yielded the 24 T cell receptor beta chains listed below, sequenced in a study of shared clonotypes between healthy human individuals. The table came from immunoSEQ multiplex PCR; TCRdb's copy has only in-frame clones and leaves some out. The table includes millions of clones, about 93% detected once. CD45RO-negative CD8 cells positively selected for CCR7 made up the naive population, which excluded terminally differentiated effector memory CD45RA+ cells. Sequencing used naive CD8+ T cells from PBMCs. The receptor source for this set is a man in his late teens or twenties in good health. Some clones in this sample may be carry-over from other donors' samples.

The chain links TRBV9 to TRBJ2-5; TRBD1 matches 8 bases. The CDR3 consists of 14 residues. Germline V CDR1 and CDR2: SGDLS, YYNGEE. The V and J ends lost 4 bases and 5 bases, in that order; junction bases with no gene match: 7. The CDR3 protein is CASSPRTGRETQYF. CDR3 DNA sequence: TGTGCCAGCAGCCCAAGGACAGGGCGTGAGACCCAGTACTTC.

J is TRBJ2-3 and V is TRBV10-3; D not resolved. This CDR3 is built from 13 residues. Germline lookup yields CDR1 ENHRY and CDR2 SYGVKD. V was trimmed by 0 bases and J by 5 bases, leaving 6 bases between them. In nucleotides, the CDR3 is TGTGCCATCAGTGAGTCGGTGCTAGATACGCAGTATTTT. Its translation is CAISESVLDTQYF.

In its sample, this clone was seen once. The rearrangement joins TRBV28 to TRBJ1-2; D is perhaps TRBD1 (6 bases). This CDR3 is built from 15 residues. Germline assignment: CDR1 MDHEN and CDR2 SYDVKM. V gave up 4 bases and J gave up 2 bases, with 14 bases separating them. CDR3 protein: CASSSRGSFNYGYTF. The CDR3 nucleotides are TGTGCCAGCAGTTCGAGGGGGTCCTTCAACTATGGCTACACCTTC.

The V call is TRBV19, the J call TRBJ1-1; D uncertain. The ends were cut back, 6 bases at V and 0 bases at J, with 8 bases in the middle. Germline V lookup: CDR1 LNHDA, CDR2 SQIVND (reference sequence). The CDR3 has 13 amino acids. The CDR3 DNA reads as TGTGCCAGTAGGCTTGTGGTGAACACTGAAGCTTTCTTT. It specifies CASRLVVNTEAFF.

The chain links TRBV7-2 to TRBJ1-4; a weak D match, TRBD1 (5 bases). Germline loops: CDR1 SGHTA, CDR2 FQGNSA. V lost 3 bases and J 0 bases, leaving 11 bases between the germline ends. This CDR3 spans 16 amino acids. The CDR3 is CASSFDRQSTNEKLFF. The DNA of the CDR3 is TGTGCCAGCAGCTTCGACAGACAATCAACTAATGAAAAACTGTTTTTT.

The chain carries TRBV6-1 and TRBJ2-7; D uncertain. Germline CDR1 MNHNS, CDR2 SASEGT. The V gene lost 1 base and the J gene lost 3 bases, with 10 bases spanning the gap. This CDR3 has 14 residues. Written as DNA, the CDR3 is TGTGCCAGCAGTGAAGTGGCGGAGAACTACGAGCAGTACTTC. As protein: CASSEVAENYEQYF.

CDR3 bases: TGTGCCAGCAGGGACAGTACCTACGAGCAGTACTTC. As protein: CASRDSTYEQYF. V and J are TRBV7-9 and TRBJ2-7; tentatively, D is TRBD1 (6 bases). The germline gives CDR1 SEHNR, CDR2 FQNEAQ (reference sequence). The ends were cut back, 6 bases at V and 2 bases at J, with 8 bases in the middle. This CDR3 region has 12 residues.

The gene calls are TRBV9 and TRBJ2-5; no definite D call. V shed 1 base and J shed 5 bases, with 12 bases lying between them. The CDR3 has 14 amino acids. CDR1 SGDLS and CDR2 YYNGEE come from the germline V gene. The CDR3 coding sequence is TGTGCCAGCAGCGTATATGAGGTGGGGGAGACCCAGTACTTC. It translates to CASSVYEVGETQYF.

The rearrangement links TRBV19 to TRBJ2-7, with 7 bases fitting TRBD1. Per germline, CDR1 LNHDA and CDR2 SQIVND (reference sequence). This CDR3 comprises 13 residues. Losses at the gene ends were 3 bases for V and 3 bases for J; bases not matched to a gene: 2. Here the CDR3 reads CASSMPGGYEQYF. The DNA of the CDR3 is TGTGCCAGTAGTATGCCAGGGGGCTACGAGCAGTACTTC.

The table lists this clone with a count of one. V and J are TRBV29-1 and TRBJ1-1, with a possible D match to TRBD1 (6 bases). Trimming took 6 bases from V and 4 from J, leaving 12 bases between them. CDR1 is SQVTM, CDR2 ANQGSEA, per germline. This CDR3 has 12 residues. The CDR3 reads CSVNTGPTEAFF. As DNA, the CDR3 is TGCAGCGTAAATACAGGGCCCACTGAAGCTTTCTTT.

This rearrangement joins TRBV7-8 to TRBJ1-2, with TRBD1 matching over 7 bases. This CDR3 is built from 15 residues. Germline CDR1 and CDR2: SGHVS and FQNEAQ. V lost 1 base and J lost 3; bases outside the gene matches: 5. CDR3 amino acids: CASSLEQGFYYGYTF. CDR3 nucleotides: TGTGCCAGCAGCTTAGAACAGGGGTTTTACTATGGCTACACCTTC. The full variable domain, its missing parts supplied by reference TRBV7-8 and TRBJ1-2, is GAGVSQSPRYKVAKRGQDVALRCDPISGHVSLFWYQQALGQGPEFLTYFQNEAQLDKSGLPSDRFFAERPEGSVSTLKIQRTQQEDSAVYLCASSLEQGFYYGYTFGSGTRLTVV.

The chain recombines TRBV7-3 with TRBJ2-6; possibly TRBD2 for D (6 bases). CDR1 and CDR2 (germline): SGHTA, FQGTGA. Trimming stripped 5 bases from V and 2 bases from J, with 10 bases between. The CDR3 is made up of 15 amino acids. The CDR3 coding sequence is TGTGCCAGCAGCCAGGAGGGGACTGGGGCCAACGTCCTGACTTTC. Amino acid sequence: CASSQEGTGANVLTF.

This chain uses TRBV5-6 with TRBJ1-4; 7 bases map to TRBD1. V dropped 3 bases and J dropped 8; count of bases not matched to a gene: 4. CDR1 and CDR2 from the germline V gene are SGHDT and YYEEEE. The CDR3 is 13 residues long. Here the CDR3 DNA reads TGTGCCAGCAGCTGGGGGACAGACGAAAAACTGTTTTTT. It encodes CASSWGTDEKLFF.

This sequence joins TRBV9 and TRBJ2-5, with D unclear. CDR3 length: 14 residues. Germline V CDR1 and CDR2: SGDLS, YYNGEE. Between the trimmed V and J ends, which lost 1 base and 2 bases, there was a span of 9 bases. The CDR3 spells CASSVSQFQETQYF. CDR3 coding DNA: TGTGCCAGCAGCGTAAGTCAGTTTCAAGAGACCCAGTACTTC.

V and J are TRBV29-1 and TRBJ2-1; D possibly uses TRBD1 or TRBD2 (5 bases each). Trimming pared 5 bases from V and 2 bases from J, leaving 10 bases between. This CDR3 is 13 amino acids long. Germline lookup yields CDR1 SQVTM and CDR2 ANQGSEA. CDR3 protein: CSVSRGAYNEQFF. Written as DNA, the CDR3 is TGCAGCGTTTCTAGGGGAGCCTACAATGAGCAGTTCTTC.

As for this clone: One junction end disagrees with the germline gene, perhaps due to a read error. V and J are TRBV7-7 and TRBJ2-7; weak D call: TRBD2 (6 bases). The CDR3 length is 15 residues. CDR1 SSHAT and CDR2 FNYEAQ come from the germline V gene (reference sequence). This chain's CDR3 is CASSAIAAMSSEQYF. In DNA form, the CDR3 reads TGTGCCAGCAGCGCCATAGCGGCCATGTCCTCCGAGCAGTACTTC.

This clone has a handful of counts. The chain combines TRBV7-6 with TRBJ1-1; the D gene is possibly TRBD1 (6 bases). Germline V lookup: CDR1 SGHVS, CDR2 FNYEAQ. This CDR3 contains 15 residues. Between the trimmed V and J ends, which lost 2 bases and 1 base, there was a span of 11 bases. The CDR3 is CASSLLDRSNTEAFF. DNA for the CDR3: TGTGCCAGCAGCTTATTAGACAGGTCGAACACTGAAGCTTTCTTT.

This clone showed up just once. The chain is built from TRBV27 and TRBJ1-2, with D possibly TRBD1 on 6 matching bases. The germline V gene has CDR1 MNHEY and CDR2 SMNVEV (reference sequence). V was trimmed by 0 bases and J by 6 bases, leaving 14 bases between them. The CDR3 loop spans 15 amino acids. CDR3 nucleotide sequence: TGTGCCAGCAGTTTATCTTCTTGGGGGCAGGATGGCTACACCTTC. Its protein product is CASSLSSWGQDGYTF.

The CDR3 loop is CASSIGILDVYEQYF. DNA of the CDR3: TGTGCCAGTAGTATCGGAATACTCGATGTCTACGAGCAGTACTTC. This chain joins TRBV19 and TRBJ2-7; no definite D call. The CDR3 is 15 residues long. V was cut by 3 bases and J by 3 bases, with 15 bases left in between. CDR1 and CDR2 from the germline V gene are LNHDA and SQIVND (reference sequence).

This chain links TRBV27 with TRBJ2-7; D call uncertain. Germline CDR1 MNHEY, CDR2 SMNVEV (reference sequence). This CDR3 has 15 amino acids. Trimming cost V 3 bases and J 2 bases, with 14 bases left between them. The CDR3 region is CASSFMAATTYEQYF. The CDR3 DNA follows: TGTGCCAGCAGTTTTATGGCAGCAACTACCTACGAGCAGTACTTC.

The chain employs TRBV19 and TRBJ2-7, with TRBD2 matching 12 bases. The J segment lost 4 bases and the V segment lost 7 bases, leaving 8 bases of the junction unmatched. The V gene's germline CDR1 is LNHDA and CDR2 SQIVND (reference sequence). CDR3 size: 15 residues. CDR3 DNA sequence: TGTGCCAGTAACACCGGGACTAGCGGGCTATACGAGCAGTACTTC. Its translation is CASNTGTSGLYEQYF.

V and J are TRBV25-1 and TRBJ2-3, with D uncertain. The germline V and J ends were trimmed by 3 bases and 3 bases, with 13 bases remaining between them. Germline CDR1 MGHDK, CDR2 SYGVNS. The CDR3 contains 15 residues. The CDR3 spells CASSETTWPTDTQYF. CDR3 bases: TGTGCCAGCAGTGAGACGACCTGGCCAACAGATACGCAGTATTTT.

About this clone itself: This specimen includes other DNA sequences encoding the same CDR3. The chain has TRBV27 and TRBJ2-1, with D perhaps being TRBD1 or TRBD2 (5 bases each). Between the trimmed V and J ends, which lost 5 bases and 4 bases, there was a span of 12 bases. The length of the CDR3 is 14 residues. CDR1 is MNHEY and CDR2 is SMNVEV in the germline V gene (reference sequence). Written as DNA, the CDR3 is TGTGCCAGCAGTCTCCGGGACGGGTACAATGAGCAGTTCTTC. Its protein product is CASSLRDGYNEQFF.

This chain uses TRBV28 with TRBJ2-7; D perhaps matches TRBD1 (6 bases). V lost 5 bases, J lost 3 bases, and 17 bases lay in between. Germline V gives CDR1 MDHEN, CDR2 SYDVKM. The CDR3 spans 15 residues. The CDR3: CASSTPGDTIYEQYF. The CDR3 coding sequence is TGTGCCAGCAGTACGCCCGGGGACACCATCTACGAGCAGTACTTC.